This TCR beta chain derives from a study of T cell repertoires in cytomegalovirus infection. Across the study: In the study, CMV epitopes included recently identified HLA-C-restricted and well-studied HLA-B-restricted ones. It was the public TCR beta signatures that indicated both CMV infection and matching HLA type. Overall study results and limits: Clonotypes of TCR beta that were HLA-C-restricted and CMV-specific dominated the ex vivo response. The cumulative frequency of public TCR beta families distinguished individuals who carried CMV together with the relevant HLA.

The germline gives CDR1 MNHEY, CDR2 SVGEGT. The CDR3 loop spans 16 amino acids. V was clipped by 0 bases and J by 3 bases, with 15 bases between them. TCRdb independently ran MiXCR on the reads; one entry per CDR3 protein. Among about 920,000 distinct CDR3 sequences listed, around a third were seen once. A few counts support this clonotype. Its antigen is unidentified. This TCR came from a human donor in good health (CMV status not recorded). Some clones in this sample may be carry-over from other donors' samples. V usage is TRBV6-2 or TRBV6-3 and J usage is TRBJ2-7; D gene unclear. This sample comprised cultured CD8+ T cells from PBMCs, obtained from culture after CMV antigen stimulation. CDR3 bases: TGTGCCAGCAGTTACTCTATCGAGTATGGAGACTACGAGCAGTACTTC. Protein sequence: CASSYSIEYGDYEQYF.